This record concerns one TCR beta chain sequence. Trimming took off 4 bases at V and 6 bases at J, with 19 bases between the two ends. Germline V CDR1 and CDR2: SGHRS, YFSETQ. The CDR3 is made up of 16 amino acids. This sample was taken from a study of T cell responses to AZD1222 COVID-19 vaccine. Generated by immunoSEQ multiplex PCR, the TCRdb table keeps only in-frame clones and is missing some. The sample lists 83,000 or so clones, 86% seen once, with roughly 8.7% in the top ten. The sequence was collected from an adult in good health. This sample comprised peripheral blood, obtained on day 0 of AZD1222 vaccination. The chain uses TRBV5-1 and TRBJ1-4; the D is unclear. The CDR3 DNA is TGCGCCAGCAGCGGTCTTTCTGCGGGCGGGGATGAAAAACTGTTTTTT. Its translation: CASSGLSAGGDEKLFF.